The 25 T cell receptor beta chains below all came from one sample that was sequenced in a study of OX40 agonist ivuxolimab in advanced cancers. Assay used: immunoSEQ multiplex PCR; TCRdb lists only in-frame clones, some missing. The sample includes approximately 76,000 clones, roughly 85% seen only once; the top ten take 0.5% to 0.7%. The sample in question was CD4+ or CD8+ T cells sorted from blood, obtained in a trial of the OX40 agonist ivuxolimab. The receptor source for this set is an adult with an advanced solid tumor such as melanoma, head and neck, liver or kidney cancer.

This chain uses TRBV9 with TRBJ1-4, with TRBD1 matching over 8 bases. This CDR3 is 11 amino acids long. The trim removed 3 bases at V and 12 bases at J, leaving 1 base unmatched. Germline CDR1 SGDLS, CDR2 YYNGEE. The DNA for the CDR3 is TGTGCCAGCAGCGCACAGGGGGAACTGTTTTTT. It codes for CASSAQGELFF.

The V and J genes are TRBV7-2 and TRBJ2-5; TRBD2 might be the D (6 bases). The V gene lost 6 bases and the J gene lost 4 bases, with 15 bases spanning the gap. The CDR3 extends over 14 amino acids. Germline V lookup: CDR1 SGHTA, CDR2 FQGNSA. CDR3 DNA sequence: TGTGCCAGCAGGGACCGGGGGACTCCAGAGACCCAGTACTTC. It is translated as CASRDRGTPETQYF.

The chain combines TRBV5-1 with TRBJ2-3, with 10 bases matching TRBD2. This CDR3 is 15 amino acids long. V shed 4 bases and J 8 bases; nucleotides not matched to a gene: 10. The germline V gene encodes CDR1 SGHRS and CDR2 YFSETQ. The CDR3 region has the DNA TGCGCCAGCAGCCTGAGCGGGGGGGCCTCGGGTACGCAGTATTTT. Protein sequence: CASSLSGGASGTQYF.

This chain uses TRBV29-1 with TRBJ2-2; D gene uncertain. The CDR3 extends over 11 amino acids. The germline V gene encodes CDR1 SQVTM and CDR2 ANQGSEA. Trimming removed 5 bases at V and 5 bases at J, with 6 bases between. CDR3 amino acids: CSVSQTGELFF. In nucleotides, the CDR3 is TGCAGCGTTTCCCAGACCGGGGAGCTGTTTTTT.

The CDR3 DNA follows: TGTGCCAGCAGACTCGCTAGCGGGGGGCTCAATGAGCAGTTCTTC. As protein: CASRLASGGLNEQFF. The chain carries TRBV6-1 and TRBJ2-1, with TRBD2 matching over 11 bases. The trim removed 6 bases at V and 6 bases at J, leaving 7 bases unmatched. This CDR3 contains 15 residues. Germline lookup yields CDR1 MNHNS and CDR2 SASEGT.

The chain carries TRBV30 and TRBJ2-5, with D uncertain. CDR3 size: 13 residues. From germline, CDR1 is GTSNPN and CDR2 SVGIG (reference sequence). V was shortened by 4 bases and J by 2 bases, with 11 bases between the two germline ends. The CDR3 reads CAWTPSRQETQYF. The DNA for the CDR3 is TGTGCCTGGACCCCCTCTAGACAAGAGACCCAGTACTTC.

The chain uses TRBV6-5 and TRBJ1-3; TRBD1 might be the D (6 bases). The CDR3 runs 14 residues. V shed 4 bases and J shed 4 bases, with 11 bases lying between them. Germline-derived CDR1 and CDR2 are MNHEY and SVGAGI. CDR3 sequence reads: CASSLYRAGNTIYF. The CDR3 DNA sequence: TGTGCCAGCAGTTTATACAGGGCGGGAAACACCATATATTTT.

The table lists this clone with a count of one. The chain combines TRBV7-9 with TRBJ1-2; TRBD1 matches at 9 bases. Germline trimming cut 5 bases from V and 2 bases from J; bases unmatched to any gene: 6. The CDR3 contains 15 residues. CDR1 and CDR2 (germline): SEHNR, FQNEAQ (reference sequence). CDR3 loop: CASSQGTGLNYGYTF. The CDR3 nucleotides are TGTGCCAGCAGCCAAGGGACAGGGCTGAACTATGGCTACACCTTC.

The J gene is TRBJ2-5, the V gene TRBV6-4, with 7 bases lining up with TRBD1. Germline V gives CDR1 MRHNA, CDR2 SNTAGT. This CDR3 region has 15 residues. After removal of 3 bases from V and 5 bases from J, the junction contained 9 bases not matched to a gene. The CDR3 DNA reads as TGTGCCAGCAGTGAGGGACAGCGGTTGGGGGAGACCCAGTACTTC. This sequence encodes CASSEGQRLGETQYF.

CDR3 coding DNA: TGTGCCAGCAGCGGCGGACAGGGAATGAACACTGAAGCTTTCTTT. This sequence encodes CASSGGQGMNTEAFF. The V and J genes are TRBV7-9 and TRBJ1-1, with 8 bases that match TRBD1. The CDR3 consists of 15 residues. Looked up from germline, CDR1 is SEHNR and CDR2 is FQNEAQ (reference sequence). J was trimmed by 0 bases and V by 5 bases; bases with no gene match: 5.

V gene TRBV7-6 combines with J gene TRBJ1-2, with 8 nucleotides matching TRBD1. The CDR3 is 22 residues long. Germline assignment: CDR1 SGHVS and CDR2 FNYEAQ. The trim removed 3 bases at V and 2 bases at J, leaving 26 bases unmatched. Here the CDR3 reads CASSLRGAGGPRLRRGNYGYTF. For the CDR3, the DNA is TGTGCCAGCAGCTTGCGGGGGGCAGGGGGCCCACGGTTAAGACGGGGGAACTATGGCTACACCTTC.

The chain links TRBV7-3 to TRBJ1-6; TRBD1 is a possible D gene (5 bases). The CDR3 extends over 14 amino acids. V was cut by 3 bases and J by 7 bases, with 10 bases left in between. Germline lookup yields CDR1 SGHTA and CDR2 FQGTGA. The CDR3 loop reads CASSFARGNSPLHF. Written as DNA, the CDR3 is TGTGCCAGCAGCTTCGCACGGGGGAATTCACCCCTCCACTTT.

This chain links TRBV6-5 with TRBJ1-2; D gene uncertain. Germline loops: CDR1 MNHEY, CDR2 SVGAGI. V lost 5 bases and J 8 bases, leaving 21 bases between the germline ends. This CDR3 has 15 amino acids. DNA of the CDR3: TGTGCCAGCAGTCCCATAGAAAAACGACCGAAGGGCTACACCTTC. Amino acid sequence: CASSPIEKRPKGYTF.

The chain is built from TRBV7-3 and TRBJ2-5; a weak D match, TRBD2 (6 bases). Germline assignment: CDR1 SGHTA and CDR2 FQGTGA. Trimming removed 4 bases at V and 7 bases at J, with 10 bases between. This CDR3 contains 12 residues. The CDR3 here is CASSSMGGTQYF. In DNA form, the CDR3 reads TGTGCCAGCAGCTCGATGGGGGGGACCCAGTACTTC.

This chain links TRBV7-2 with TRBJ2-3; D possibly corresponds to TRBD2 (5 bases). CDR3 length: 15 amino acids. Trimming took off 1 base at V and 4 bases at J, with 12 bases between the two ends. Germline CDR1 SGHTA, CDR2 FQGNSA. CDR3: CASSLVTISADTQYF. Here the CDR3 DNA reads TGTGCCAGCAGCTTAGTGACTATTTCGGCAGATACGCAGTATTTT.

The chain links TRBV11-2 to TRBJ1-2, with unresolved D. This CDR3 has 14 residues. Germline CDR1 SGHAT, CDR2 FQNNGV. The V gene lost 1 base and the J gene lost 6 bases, with 12 bases spanning the gap. CDR3 nucleotide sequence: TGTGCCAGCAGCTTAGTTCGGGGTGCGGATGGCTACACCTTC. Amino acids: CASSLVRGADGYTF.

The genes are TRBV11-2 and TRBJ1-1; D gene uncertain. Deletions cut 0 bases from V and 9 bases from J, with 14 bases between. Germline V CDR1 and CDR2: SGHAT, FQNNGV. This CDR3 contains 14 residues. In DNA, the CDR3 is TGTGCCAGCAGCTTAGATCCAGGCCTCTTCAAAGCTTTCTTT. Amino acids: CASSLDPGLFKAFF. Drawing the rest from reference TRBV11-2 and TRBJ1-1, the complete variable domain is EAGVAQSPRYKIIEKRQSVAFWCNPISGHATLYWYQQILGQGPKLLIQFQNNGVVDDSQLPKDRFSAERLKGVDSTLKIQPAKLEDSAVYLCASSLDPGLFKAFFGQGTRLTVV.

The genes are TRBV6-6 and TRBJ1-1; D is perhaps TRBD1 (5 bases). V was pared by 7 bases and J by 1 base, with 19 bases between. The germline V gene has CDR1 MNHNY and CDR2 SVGAGI (reference sequence). The CDR3 spans 16 residues. Here the CDR3 DNA reads TGTGCCAGCAACTACGTGGAGGGCAGGGCGAACACTGAAGCTTTCTTT. It yields the protein CASNYVEGRANTEAFF.

This clone has only one observation. CDR3 region: CASSLQGEGNYGYTF. The CDR3 nucleotides are TGTGCCAGCAGTTTACAGGGGGAGGGTAACTATGGCTACACCTTC. The chain carries TRBV28 and TRBJ1-2, with 7 bases fitting TRBD1. Germline lookup yields CDR1 MDHEN and CDR2 SYDVKM. V was clipped by 2 bases and J by 1 base; unmatched bases: 4. This CDR3 has 15 amino acids.

The chain employs TRBV11-2 and TRBJ2-2; 8 bases align to TRBD1. Germline V gene sequence: CDR1 SGHAT, CDR2 FQNNGV. The trim removed 5 bases at V and 4 bases at J, leaving 6 bases unmatched. CDR3 length equals 15 residues. The CDR3 here is CASSTRGRVTGELFF. CDR3 in DNA: TGTGCCAGCAGCACCAGGGGGCGAGTCACCGGGGAGCTGTTTTTT.

V usage is TRBV6-1 and J usage is TRBJ2-7, with unresolved D. V was clipped by 5 bases and J by 6 bases, with 11 bases between them. The germline CDR1 and CDR2 sequences are MNHNS and SASEGT. This CDR3 region has 12 residues. DNA of the CDR3: TGTGCCAGCAGTACCCCCTTGTTCGAGCAGTACTTC. Translating it yields CASSTPLFEQYF.

This clone was observed a handful of times. The rearrangement uses TRBV5-3 and TRBJ2-7; the match to TRBD1 covers 8 bases. TRBV5-3 is treated as an ORF (open reading frame) with a function not yet certain. The CDR3 runs to 15 residues. The J segment lost 6 bases and the V segment lost 3 bases, leaving 11 bases of the junction unmatched. The CDR3 bases are TGTGCCAGAAGCTCTACCGGGACAGGCTGTGGCGAGCAGTACTTC. Its translation is CARSSTGTGCGEQYF.

The V gene is TRBV4-3, the J gene TRBJ2-4; 10 bases align to TRBD1. The trim removed 2 bases at V and 6 bases at J, leaving 13 bases unmatched. CDR1 and CDR2 (germline): LGHNA, YSLEER. The CDR3 has 18 amino acids. The CDR3 DNA sequence: TGCGCCAGCAGCCAAAGGACAGGGGGGCACCAAGGGGGAAACATTCAGTACTTC. Protein sequence: CASSQRTGGHQGGNIQYF.

This sequence joins TRBV5-1 and TRBJ1-3; weak D call: TRBD1 (5 bases). The V end was cut by 2 bases, the J end by 4 bases, with 7 bases between. Germline assignment: CDR1 SGHRS and CDR2 YFSETQ. This CDR3 is 13 amino acids long. The CDR3 spells CASSFEGGNTIYF. CDR3 sequence (DNA): TGCGCCAGCAGCTTTGAGGGGGGAAACACCATATATTTT.

This rearrangement joins TRBV25-1 to TRBJ1-2; 11 bases fit TRBD1. The germline CDR1 and CDR2 sequences are MGHDK and SYGVNS. Losses at the gene ends were 4 bases for V and 4 bases for J; bases not matched to a gene: 11. The CDR3 runs to 17 residues. This CDR3 is CASSGTGGEGLGYGYTF. CDR3 bases: TGTGCCAGCAGTGGGACAGGGGGCGAAGGACTCGGCTATGGCTACACCTTC.